These 19 T cell receptor beta chains came from one sample sequenced in a study of T cells in localized non-small cell lung cancer. Produced via immunoSEQ multiplex PCR; TCRdb's table is partial and in-frame only. The sample has some 25,000 clones, roughly nine tenths seen once. The source was peripheral blood, collected before any cancer treatment. The receptors shown here come from a man aged 40 to 70 with stage III squamous cell lung carcinoma.

The chain recombines TRBV7-8 with TRBJ1-6, with D possibly TRBD1 on 6 matching bases. Trimming removed 5 bases from V and 7 bases from J, with 12 bases in between. Germline lookup yields CDR1 SGHVS and CDR2 FQNEAQ. This CDR3 region has 14 residues. The CDR3 sequence: CASSAQTGNSPLHF. The CDR3 DNA is TGTGCCAGCAGCGCACAAACAGGGAATTCACCCCTCCACTTT. The complete variable domain, with remaining parts taken from reference TRBV7-8 and TRBJ1-6, reads GAGVSQSPRYKVAKRGQDVALRCDPISGHVSLFWYQQALGQGPEFLTYFQNEAQLDKSGLPSDRFFAERPEGSVSTLKIQRTQQEDSAVYLCASSAQTGNSPLHFGNGTRLTVT.

The chain joins TRBV7-2 to TRBJ1-5; 9 bases line up with TRBD1. Trimming at V came to 6 bases and at J to 7 bases, leaving 7 bases not matched to a gene. This CDR3 has 14 residues. From germline, CDR1 is SGHTA and CDR2 FQGNSA. CDR3 protein: CASRSGTGTQPQHF. DNA of the CDR3: TGTGCCAGCAGATCCGGGACAGGGACGCAGCCCCAGCATTTT.

This chain connects TRBV9 to TRBJ1-6, with D possibly matching TRBD1 (6 bases). V was trimmed by 0 bases and J by 8 bases, leaving 12 bases between them. CDR3 length equals 15 residues. Germline V gives CDR1 SGDLS, CDR2 YYNGEE. In DNA form, the CDR3 reads TGTGCCAGCAGCGTAGGGAGGACAGAACATTCACCCCTCCACTTT. Translating gives CASSVGRTEHSPLHF.

The chain has TRBV18 and TRBJ1-3; D not certain. Germline V gene sequence: CDR1 KGHSH, CDR2 LQKENI. The CDR3 is made up of 16 amino acids. The germline V and J ends were trimmed by 2 bases and 4 bases, with 15 bases remaining between them. The CDR3 loop is CASSPNTGPSGNTIYF. The CDR3 coding sequence is TGTGCCAGCTCACCAAATACGGGTCCCTCCGGAAACACCATATATTTT.

The table lists this clone with a count of one. The chain links TRBV9 to TRBJ2-2, with 10 bases lining up with TRBD2. CDR3 length: 16 residues. Losses at the gene ends were 0 bases for V and 3 bases for J; bases not matched to a gene: 2. CDR1 SGDLS and CDR2 YYNGEE come from the germline V gene. CDR3 sequence: CASSVALAGHTGELFF. In DNA, the CDR3 is TGTGCCAGCAGCGTAGCACTAGCGGGACACACCGGGGAGCTGTTTTTT.

The chain joins TRBV5-1 to TRBJ2-3; D is possibly TRBD1 (5 bases). Germline V lookup: CDR1 SGHRS, CDR2 YFSETQ. The CDR3 runs 15 residues. Trimming took 4 bases from V and 1 from J, leaving 13 bases between them. The CDR3 bases are TGCGCCAGCAGCCCCCAGGACACCCGCACAGATACGCAGTATTTT. It translates to CASSPQDTRTDTQYF.

The rearrangement uses TRBV9 and TRBJ1-2; 12 nucleotides agree with TRBD1. CDR3 length equals 17 residues. Germline loops: CDR1 SGDLS, CDR2 YYNGEE. J lost 5 bases, V lost 0 bases, and 8 bases had no gene match. CDR3 region: CASSVEGQGAIGYGYTF. CDR3 nucleotide sequence: TGTGCCAGCAGCGTAGAGGGACAGGGGGCTATAGGGTATGGCTACACCTTC. Together with reference TRBV9 and TRBJ1-2, the CDR3 gives the full variable domain: DSGVTQTPKHLITATGQRVTLRCSPRSGDLSVYWYQQSLDQGLQFLIQYYNGEERAKGNILERFSAQQFPDLHSELNLSSLELGDSALYFCASSVEGQGAIGYGYTFGSGTRLTVV.

The chain combines TRBV10-2 with TRBJ1-1; D is ambiguous. From germline, CDR1 is WSHSY and CDR2 SAAADI. CDR3 length: 13 amino acids. With 5 bases removed from V and 5 bases from J, the gap between germline ends came to 12 bases. The CDR3: CASSTKLGTEAFF. For the CDR3, the DNA is TGCGCCAGCAGTACAAAATTGGGGACTGAAGCTTTCTTT.

The J gene is TRBJ2-5, the V gene TRBV5-1, with unresolved D. The CDR3 is 11 residues long. V was trimmed by 0 bases and J by 3 bases, leaving 0 bases between them. Germline V gene data show CDR1 as SGHRS and CDR2 as YFSETQ. The CDR3 DNA sequence: TGCGCCAGCAGCTTGGAAGAGACCCAGTACTTC. It is translated as CASSLEETQYF.

The genes are TRBV13 and TRBJ1-1, with no clear D. Germline loops: CDR1 PRHDT, CDR2 FYEKMQ (reference sequence). Deletions cut 3 bases from V and 4 bases from J, with 6 bases between. The CDR3 consists of 12 residues. For the CDR3, the DNA is TGTGCCAGCAGCTTGGGGAGCACTGAAGCTTTCTTT. Protein sequence: CASSLGSTEAFF. Drawing the rest from reference TRBV13 and TRBJ1-1, the complete variable domain is AAGVIQSPRHLIKEKRETATLKCYPIPRHDTVYWYQQGPGQDPQFLISFYEKMQSDKGSIPDRFSAQQFSDYHSELNMSSLELGDSALYFCASSLGSTEAFFGQGTRLTVV.

V usage is TRBV5-1 and J usage is TRBJ1-1, with a possible D match to TRBD1 (6 bases). The CDR3 has 15 amino acids. V was clipped by 4 bases and J by 0 bases, with 13 bases between them. Germline CDR1 reads SGHRS; CDR2 reads YFSETQ. The CDR3 protein is CASSTGQSLNTEAFF. CDR3 nucleotide sequence: TGCGCCAGCAGCACCGGACAGTCACTGAACACTGAAGCTTTCTTT.

This clone was detected once. The chain recombines TRBV7-2 with TRBJ2-1; TRBD2 matches at 13 bases. The trim removed 5 bases at V and 4 bases at J, leaving 8 bases unmatched. The CDR3 runs to 17 residues. The V gene's germline CDR1 is SGHTA and CDR2 FQGNSA. The chain's CDR3 is CASSPIGGLAGYNEQFF. CDR3 DNA sequence: TGTGCCAGCAGCCCCATTGGGGGACTAGCGGGGTACAATGAGCAGTTCTTC.

V is TRBV5-1 and J is TRBJ2-5, with D perhaps TRBD1 (5 bases). The CDR3 is made up of 16 amino acids. Per germline, CDR1 SGHRS and CDR2 YFSETQ. Trimming stripped 1 base from V and 0 bases from J, with 13 bases between. The CDR3 here is CASSLLQGLDQETQYF. CDR3 bases: TGCGCCAGCAGCTTGCTTCAGGGCCTCGACCAAGAGACCCAGTACTTC.

On this clone itself: Within the sample, other DNA sequences also encode this same CDR3. The V gene is TRBV15, the J gene TRBJ2-7, with 8 bases identical to TRBD1. V lost 0 bases to trimming and J lost 2 bases; unmatched junction nucleotides: 0. CDR3 length equals 14 residues. Per the germline V gene, CDR1 is LNHNV and CDR2 is YYDKDF (reference sequence). The CDR3, as DNA: TGTGCCACCAGCAGAGACAGGGGGCCCTACGAGCAGTACTTC. Amino acids: CATSRDRGPYEQYF.

This clone showed up just once. This rearrangement joins TRBV9 to TRBJ2-1; 7 positions match TRBD2. This CDR3 has 15 amino acids. The V segment lost 2 bases and the J segment 0 bases; nucleotides outside the gene matches: 2. Germline V gives CDR1 SGDLS, CDR2 YYNGEE. CDR3 in amino acids: CASSVLADSYNEQFF. CDR3 coding DNA: TGTGCCAGCAGCGTTCTAGCGGACTCCTACAATGAGCAGTTCTTC.

The rearrangement uses TRBV11-1 and TRBJ2-7; D is possibly TRBD1 or TRBD2 (5 bases each). The CDR3 has 17 residues. Looked up from germline, CDR1 is SGHAT and CDR2 is FQDESV (reference sequence). Trimming cost V 5 bases and J 4 bases, with 24 bases left between them. In DNA form, the CDR3 reads TGTGCCAGCAGCCTTTCCTACAGCCGGGGCCAGGCGTACGAGCAGTACTTC. As protein: CASSLSYSRGQAYEQYF.

The J gene is TRBJ1-3, the V gene TRBV9; possibly TRBD1 for D (5 bases). Per germline, CDR1 SGDLS and CDR2 YYNGEE. This CDR3 is built from 15 residues. The V end was cut by 2 bases, the J end by 1 base, with 10 bases between. The CDR3 DNA is TGTGCCAGCAGCGTTTCAGGGCTGTCTGGAAACACCATATATTTT. It specifies CASSVSGLSGNTIYF.

The chain couples TRBV4-2 to TRBJ2-7; TRBD2 aligns across 12 bases. The CDR3 loop spans 16 amino acids. In germline, CDR1 is LGHNA, CDR2 YNFKEQ. With 0 bases clipped from V and 7 bases from J, the junction kept 7 bases outside the gene matches. The CDR3 loop reads CASSQDRLAGASEQYF. The CDR3 DNA reads as TGTGCCAGCAGCCAAGATCGACTAGCGGGAGCCAGTGAGCAGTACTTC.

The rearrangement links TRBV9 to TRBJ2-1; 10 bases map to TRBD2. The CDR3 extends over 16 amino acids. V lost 0 bases, J lost 7 bases, and 7 bases stayed unmatched. In germline, CDR1 is SGDLS, CDR2 YYNGEE. The CDR3 bases are TGTGCCAGCAGCGTAGTTGGACTAGCGGATCGGAATGAGCAGTTCTTC. Translating gives CASSVVGLADRNEQFF.